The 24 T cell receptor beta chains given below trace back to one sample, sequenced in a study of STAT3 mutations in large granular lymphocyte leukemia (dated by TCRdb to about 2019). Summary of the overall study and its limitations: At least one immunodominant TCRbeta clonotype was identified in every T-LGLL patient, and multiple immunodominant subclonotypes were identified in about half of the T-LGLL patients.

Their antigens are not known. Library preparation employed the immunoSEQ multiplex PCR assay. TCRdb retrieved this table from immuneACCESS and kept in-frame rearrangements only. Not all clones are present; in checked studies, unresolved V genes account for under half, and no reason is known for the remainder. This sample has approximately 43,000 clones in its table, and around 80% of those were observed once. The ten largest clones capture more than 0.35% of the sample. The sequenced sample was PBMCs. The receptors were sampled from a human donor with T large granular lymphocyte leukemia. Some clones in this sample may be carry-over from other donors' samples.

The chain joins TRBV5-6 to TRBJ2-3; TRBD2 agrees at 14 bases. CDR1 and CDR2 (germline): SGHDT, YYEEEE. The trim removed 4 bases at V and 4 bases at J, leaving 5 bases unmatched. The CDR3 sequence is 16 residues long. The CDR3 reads CASSPLTSGGADTQYF. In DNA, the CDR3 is TGTGCCAGCAGCCCTCTGACTAGCGGGGGGGCAGATACGCAGTATTTT.

This CDR3 reads CASSLERGQGGSTDTQYF. In DNA form, the CDR3 reads TGTGCCAGCAGCTTAGAGCGGGGACAGGGGGGTAGCACAGATACGCAGTATTTT. The J gene is TRBJ2-3, the V gene TRBV7-8, with 11 bases aligning to TRBD1. The CDR3 is 18 amino acids. The V gene end was trimmed by 1 base and the J gene end by 0 bases; junction bases not matched to a gene: 6. Per the germline V gene, CDR1 is SGHVS and CDR2 is FQNEAQ. Supplemented by reference TRBV7-8 and TRBJ2-3, the full variable domain reads GAGVSQSPRYKVAKRGQDVALRCDPISGHVSLFWYQQALGQGPEFLTYFQNEAQLDKSGLPSDRFFAERPEGSVSTLKIQRTQQEDSAVYLCASSLERGQGGSTDTQYFGPGTRLTVL.

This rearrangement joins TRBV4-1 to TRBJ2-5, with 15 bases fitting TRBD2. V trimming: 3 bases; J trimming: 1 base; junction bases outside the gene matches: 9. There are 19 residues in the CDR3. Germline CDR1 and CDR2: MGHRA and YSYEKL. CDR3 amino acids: CASSQGLAGGLKAQETQYF. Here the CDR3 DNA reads TGCGCCAGCAGCCAGGGACTAGCGGGGGGCCTGAAAGCCCAAGAGACCCAGTACTTC.

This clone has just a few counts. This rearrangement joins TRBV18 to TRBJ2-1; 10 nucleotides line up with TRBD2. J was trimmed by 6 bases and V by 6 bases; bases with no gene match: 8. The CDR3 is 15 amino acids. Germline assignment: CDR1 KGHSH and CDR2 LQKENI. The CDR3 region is CASSQGLAAVNEQFF. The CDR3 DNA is TGTGCCAGCTCCCAAGGACTAGCGGCCGTCAATGAGCAGTTCTTC.

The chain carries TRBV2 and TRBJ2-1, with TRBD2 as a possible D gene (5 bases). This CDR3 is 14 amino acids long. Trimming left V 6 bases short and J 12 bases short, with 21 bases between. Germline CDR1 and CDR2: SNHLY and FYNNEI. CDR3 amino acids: CASSARFAGLPQFF. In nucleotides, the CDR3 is TGTGCCAGCAGCGCCCGCTTCGCGGGCCTACCGCAGTTCTTC.

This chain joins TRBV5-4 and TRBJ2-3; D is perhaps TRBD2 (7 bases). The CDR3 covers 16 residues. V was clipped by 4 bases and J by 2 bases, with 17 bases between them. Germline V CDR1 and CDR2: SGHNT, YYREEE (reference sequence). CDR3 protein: CASSPEGRGPTDTQYF. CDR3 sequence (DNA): TGTGCCAGCAGCCCCGAGGGGCGGGGGCCCACAGATACGCAGTATTTT.

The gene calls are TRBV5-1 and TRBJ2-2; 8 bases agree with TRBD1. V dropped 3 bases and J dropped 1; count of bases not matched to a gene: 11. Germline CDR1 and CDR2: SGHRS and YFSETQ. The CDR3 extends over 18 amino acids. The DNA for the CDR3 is TGCGCCAGCAGCTCGACAGGGGTAGCATTTTTGAACACCGGGGAGCTGTTTTTT. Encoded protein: CASSSTGVAFLNTGELFF.

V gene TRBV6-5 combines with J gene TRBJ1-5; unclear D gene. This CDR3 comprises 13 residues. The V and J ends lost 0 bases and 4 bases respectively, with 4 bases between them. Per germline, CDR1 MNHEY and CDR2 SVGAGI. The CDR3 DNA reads TGTGCCAGCAGTTACTCAAGAAATCAGCCCCAGCATTTT. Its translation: CASSYSRNQPQHF.

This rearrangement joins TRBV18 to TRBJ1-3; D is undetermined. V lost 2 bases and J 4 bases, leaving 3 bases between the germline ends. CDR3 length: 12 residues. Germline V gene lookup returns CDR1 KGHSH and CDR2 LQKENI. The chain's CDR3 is CASSPVGNTIYF. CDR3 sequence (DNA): TGTGCCAGCTCACCAGTAGGAAACACCATATATTTT.

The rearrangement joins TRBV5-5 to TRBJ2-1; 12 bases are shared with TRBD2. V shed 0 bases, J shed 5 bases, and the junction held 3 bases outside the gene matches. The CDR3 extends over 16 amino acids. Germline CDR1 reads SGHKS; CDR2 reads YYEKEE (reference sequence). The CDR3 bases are TGTGCCAGCAGCTTGGCTAGCGGGGGGGTTGACAATGAGCAGTTCTTC. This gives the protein CASSLASGGVDNEQFF. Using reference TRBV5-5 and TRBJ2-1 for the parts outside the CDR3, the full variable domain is DAGVTQSPTHLIKTRGQQVTLRCSPISGHKSVSWYQQVLGQGPQFIFQYYEKEERGRGNFPDRFSARQFPNYSSELNVNALLLGDSALYLCASSLASGGVDNEQFFGPGTRLTVL.

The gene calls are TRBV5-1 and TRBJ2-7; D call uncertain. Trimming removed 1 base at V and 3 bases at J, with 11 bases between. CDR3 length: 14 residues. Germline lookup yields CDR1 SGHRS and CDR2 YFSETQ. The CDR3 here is CASSLSQTYYEQYF. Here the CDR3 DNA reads TGCGCCAGCAGCTTGAGTCAGACCTACTACGAGCAGTACTTC. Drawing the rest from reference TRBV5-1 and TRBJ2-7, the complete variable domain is KAGVTQTPRYLIKTRGQQVTLSCSPISGHRSVSWYQQTPGQGLQFLFEYFSETQRNKGNFPGRFSGRQFSNSRSEMNVSTLELGDSALYLCASSLSQTYYEQYFGPGTRLTVT.

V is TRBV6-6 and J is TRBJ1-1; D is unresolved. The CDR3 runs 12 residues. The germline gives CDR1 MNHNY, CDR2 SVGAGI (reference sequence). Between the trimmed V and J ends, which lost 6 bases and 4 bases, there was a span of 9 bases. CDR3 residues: CASSTRATEAFF. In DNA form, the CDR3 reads TGTGCCAGCAGCACGAGGGCCACTGAAGCTTTCTTT.

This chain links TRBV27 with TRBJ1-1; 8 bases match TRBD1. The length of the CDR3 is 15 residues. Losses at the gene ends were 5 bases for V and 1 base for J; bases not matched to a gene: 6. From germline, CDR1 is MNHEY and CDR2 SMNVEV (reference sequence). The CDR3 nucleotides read TGTGCCAGCAGTCCGCGACAGGGGAGGAACACTGAAGCTTTCTTT. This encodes CASSPRQGRNTEAFF.

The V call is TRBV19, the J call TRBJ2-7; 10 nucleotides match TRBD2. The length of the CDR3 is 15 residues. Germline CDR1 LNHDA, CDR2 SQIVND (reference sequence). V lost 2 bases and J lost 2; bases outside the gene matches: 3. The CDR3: CASSITSGETYEQYF. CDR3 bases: TGTGCCAGTAGTATAACTAGCGGGGAGACCTACGAGCAGTACTTC. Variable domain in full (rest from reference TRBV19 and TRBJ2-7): DGGITQSPKYLFRKEGQNVTLSCEQNLNHDAMYWYRQDPGQGLRLIYYSQIVNDFQKGDIAEGYSVSREKKESFPLTVTSAQKNPTAFYLCASSITSGETYEQYFGPGTRLTVT.

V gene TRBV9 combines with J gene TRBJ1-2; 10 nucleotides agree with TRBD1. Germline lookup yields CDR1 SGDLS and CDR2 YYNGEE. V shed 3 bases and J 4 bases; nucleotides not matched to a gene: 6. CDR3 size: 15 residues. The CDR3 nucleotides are TGTGCCAGCAGCGAGAGGACAGGGGGATTCTATGGCTACACCTTC. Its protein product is CASSERTGGFYGYTF. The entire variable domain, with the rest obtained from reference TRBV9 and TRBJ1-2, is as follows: DSGVTQTPKHLITATGQRVTLRCSPRSGDLSVYWYQQSLDQGLQFLIQYYNGEERAKGNILERFSAQQFPDLHSELNLSSLELGDSALYFCASSERTGGFYGYTFGSGTRLTVV.

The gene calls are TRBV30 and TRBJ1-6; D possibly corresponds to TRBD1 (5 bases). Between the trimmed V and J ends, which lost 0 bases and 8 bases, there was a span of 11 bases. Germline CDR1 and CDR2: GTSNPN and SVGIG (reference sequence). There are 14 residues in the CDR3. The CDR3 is CAWSVRGWDSPLHF. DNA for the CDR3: TGTGCCTGGAGTGTCCGGGGGTGGGATTCACCCCTCCACTTT.

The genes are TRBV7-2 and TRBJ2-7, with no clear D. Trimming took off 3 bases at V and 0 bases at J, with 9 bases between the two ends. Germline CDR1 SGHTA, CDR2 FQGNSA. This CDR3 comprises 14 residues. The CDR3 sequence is CASSFVRFSYEQYF. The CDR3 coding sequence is TGTGCCAGCAGCTTTGTTAGGTTCTCCTACGAGCAGTACTTC.

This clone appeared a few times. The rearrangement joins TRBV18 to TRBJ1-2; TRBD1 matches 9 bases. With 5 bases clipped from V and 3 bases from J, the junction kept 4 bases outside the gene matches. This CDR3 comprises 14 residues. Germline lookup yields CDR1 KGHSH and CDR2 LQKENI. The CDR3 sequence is CASSGTGMDYGYTF. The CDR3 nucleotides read TGTGCCAGCTCAGGGACAGGGATGGACTATGGCTACACCTTC.

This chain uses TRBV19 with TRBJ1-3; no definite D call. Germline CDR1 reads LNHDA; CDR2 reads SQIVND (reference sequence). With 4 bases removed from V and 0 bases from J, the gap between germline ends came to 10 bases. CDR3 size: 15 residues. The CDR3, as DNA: TGTGCCAGTAGTAAAACCGGGAGCTCTGGAAACACCATATATTTT. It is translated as CASSKTGSSGNTIYF.

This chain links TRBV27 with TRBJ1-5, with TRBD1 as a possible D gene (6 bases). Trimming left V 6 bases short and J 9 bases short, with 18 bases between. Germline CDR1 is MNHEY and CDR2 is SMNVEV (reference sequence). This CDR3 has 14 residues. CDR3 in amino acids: CASSQSRGFSPQHF. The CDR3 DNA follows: TGTGCCAGCAGCCAATCCAGGGGCTTTTCGCCCCAGCATTTT.

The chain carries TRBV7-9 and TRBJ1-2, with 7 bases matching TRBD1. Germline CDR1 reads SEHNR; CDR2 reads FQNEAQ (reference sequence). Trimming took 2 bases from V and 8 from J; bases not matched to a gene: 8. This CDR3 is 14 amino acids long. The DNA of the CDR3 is TGTGCCAGCAGCTTACCCGCACAGGGGCAAGGCTACACCTTC. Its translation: CASSLPAQGQGYTF.

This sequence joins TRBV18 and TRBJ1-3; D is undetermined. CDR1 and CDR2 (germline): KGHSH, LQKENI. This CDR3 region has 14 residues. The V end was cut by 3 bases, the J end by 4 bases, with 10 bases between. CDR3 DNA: TGTGCCAGCTCACCGGAGGTTCTAGGAAACACCATATATTTT. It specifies CASSPEVLGNTIYF.

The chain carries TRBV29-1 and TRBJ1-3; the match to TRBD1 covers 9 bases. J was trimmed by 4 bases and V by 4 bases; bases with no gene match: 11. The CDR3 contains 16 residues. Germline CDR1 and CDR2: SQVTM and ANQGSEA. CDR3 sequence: CSVVQPGTGMGNTIYF. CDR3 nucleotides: TGCAGCGTTGTCCAACCCGGGACAGGGATGGGAAACACCATATATTTT.

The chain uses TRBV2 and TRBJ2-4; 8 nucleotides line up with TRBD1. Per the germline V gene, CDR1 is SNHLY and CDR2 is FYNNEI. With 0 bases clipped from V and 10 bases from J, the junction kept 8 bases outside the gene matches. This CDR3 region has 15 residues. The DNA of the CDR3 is TGTGCCAGCAGTGAAGCCGAATACAGGGGGTCGATTCAGTACTTC. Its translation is CASSEAEYRGSIQYF. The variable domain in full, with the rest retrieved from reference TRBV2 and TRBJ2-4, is EPEVTQTPSHQVTQMGQEVILRCVPISNHLYFYWYRQILGQKVEFLVSFYNNEISEKSEIFDDQFSVERPDGSNFTLKIRSTKLEDSAMYFCASSEAEYRGSIQYFGAGTRLSVL.